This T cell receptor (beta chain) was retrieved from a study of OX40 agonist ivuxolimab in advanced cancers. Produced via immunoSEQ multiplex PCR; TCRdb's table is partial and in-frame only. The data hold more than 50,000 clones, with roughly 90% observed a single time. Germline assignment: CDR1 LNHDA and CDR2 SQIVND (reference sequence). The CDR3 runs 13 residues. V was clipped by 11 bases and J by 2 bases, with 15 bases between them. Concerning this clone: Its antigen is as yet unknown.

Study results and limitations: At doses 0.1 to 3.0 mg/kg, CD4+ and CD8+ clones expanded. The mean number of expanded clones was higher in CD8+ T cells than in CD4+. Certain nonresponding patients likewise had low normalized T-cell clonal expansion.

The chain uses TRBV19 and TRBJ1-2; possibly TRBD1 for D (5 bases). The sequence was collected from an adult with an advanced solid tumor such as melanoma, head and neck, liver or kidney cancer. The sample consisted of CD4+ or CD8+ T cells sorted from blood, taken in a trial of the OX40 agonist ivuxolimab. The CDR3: CAAREGINYGYTF. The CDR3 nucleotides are TGTGCCGCCCGAGAGGGGATCAACTATGGCTACACCTTC. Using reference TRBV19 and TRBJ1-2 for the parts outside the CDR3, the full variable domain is DGGITQSPKYLFRKEGQNVTLSCEQNLNHDAMYWYRQDPGQGLRLIYYSQIVNDFQKGDIAEGYSVSREKKESFPLTVTSAQKNPTAFYLCAAREGINYGYTFGSGTRLTVV.